The 3 T cell receptor beta chains below come from one sample, sequenced in a study of PD-1 blockade in classical Hodgkin lymphoma. Relapse was seen in all patients after autologous stem cell transplantation, and brentuximab vedotin exposure was variable. Purification of CD4+ T cells from thawed PBMCs was achieved by magnetic negative selection. Assay: immunoSEQ multiplex PCR; the TCRdb copy retains only in-frame clones and omits some. The sample records around 25,000 clones, about four fifths being singletons. The sequencing here drew on CD4+ T cells from blood, taken at baseline. These receptors all come from a human donor with classical Hodgkin lymphoma.

CDR3 protein: CASSLTGADPNTEAFF. The CDR3 nucleotides are TGTGCCAGCAGCTTAACCGGGGCCGACCCGAACACTGAAGCTTTCTTT. The gene calls are TRBV7-9 and TRBJ1-1, with D possibly TRBD1 on 5 matching bases. The CDR3 is made up of 16 amino acids. V was trimmed by 2 bases and J by 1 base, leaving 14 bases between them. The germline CDR1 and CDR2 sequences are SEHNR and FQNEAQ (reference sequence). The variable domain in full, with the rest retrieved from reference TRBV7-9 and TRBJ1-1, is DTGVSQNPRHKITKRGQNVTFRCDPISEHNRLYWYRQTLGQGPEFLTYFQNEAQLEKSRLLSDRFSAERPKGSFSTLEIQRTEQGDSAMYLCASSLTGADPNTEAFFGQGTRLTVV.

This clone was seen a handful of times. The V gene is TRBV6-5, the J gene TRBJ2-7; TRBD1 matches 9 bases. This CDR3 spans 13 amino acids. Losses at the gene ends were 5 bases for V and 6 bases for J; bases not matched to a gene: 5. Germline V CDR1 and CDR2: MNHEY, SVGAGI. This CDR3 reads CASSPQTGGEQYF. The CDR3 DNA is TGTGCCAGCAGTCCTCAGACAGGGGGCGAGCAGTACTTC.

The V call is TRBV10-3, the J call TRBJ1-5; no firm D call. Deletions cut 6 bases from V and 2 bases from J, with 17 bases between. CDR3 length equals 16 residues. The germline gives CDR1 ENHRY, CDR2 SYGVKD. CDR3 DNA sequence: TGTGCCATCAGGGCGACGGGCGCGGATGGCAATCAGCCCCAGCATTTT. The encoded protein is CAIRATGADGNQPQHF.